This T cell receptor beta chain was obtained from a study of blood T cells in healthy people across ages. Findings of the study overall: Total diversity from one million sequenced T cells was likely underestimated.

The germline gives CDR1 SQVTM, CDR2 ANQGSEA. Trimming at V came to 6 bases and at J to 5 bases, leaving 10 bases not matched to a gene. This CDR3 comprises 14 residues. The use of a sample-barcoded 5' primer and a J-beta primer mix characterized a second PCR of about 7 to 12 cycles. A tag from a template-switch adaptor with 12 random nucleotides marked each cDNA molecule. Per-sample output comprised a minimum of 2.5 million paired-end reads containing CDR3. TCRdb independently ran MiXCR on the 5' RACE reads; one entry per CDR3 protein. The sample carries about 970,000 distinct CDR3 sequences, roughly 51% recorded once. Only a few counts were recorded for this clonotype. Its antigen remains unidentified.

The chain links TRBV29-1 to TRBJ2-5; TRBD2 aligns across 9 bases. This clonotype was obtained from a woman aged 60-70 years in good health. The specimen sequenced was blood. This CDR3 reads CSVMILREGETQYF. DNA of the CDR3: TGCAGCGTCATGATTTTGCGGGAGGGTGAGACCCAGTACTTC.